One and the same sample provided the 21 T cell receptor beta chains below, sequenced in a study of blood T cell repertoires in COVID-19. The method was immunoSEQ multiplex PCR; TCRdb's version includes in-frame clones alone and lacks a portion of them. The sample has 150,000 to 200,000 clones, roughly 90% seen once. Sequencing was done on a sample of peripheral blood. The receptor set was obtained from a man between 60 and 75 years old with acute or convalescent COVID-19.

The rearrangement joins TRBV5-4 to TRBJ1-1, with D unresolved. CDR1 SGHNT and CDR2 YYREEE come from the germline V gene (reference sequence). This CDR3 has 14 amino acids. Trimming left V 5 bases short and J 2 bases short, with 13 bases between. The CDR3 bases are TGTGCCAGCAGAAAAGAGGAGAGCAACACTGAAGCTTTCTTT. Its translation: CASRKEESNTEAFF.

The rearrangement links TRBV30 to TRBJ1-5, with D possibly TRBD1 on 6 matching bases. Trimming stripped 0 bases from V and 4 bases from J, with 16 bases between. The CDR3 has 16 amino acids. Per the germline V gene, CDR1 is GTSNPN and CDR2 is SVGIG (reference sequence). This chain's CDR3 is CAWSVQGLGTNQPQHF. Here the CDR3 DNA reads TGTGCCTGGAGTGTACAGGGTTTGGGAACTAATCAGCCCCAGCATTTT.

This sequence joins TRBV7-8 and TRBJ1-1, with a weak D call TRBD1 (5 bases). This CDR3 has 14 residues. Trimming left V 1 base short and J 6 bases short, with 12 bases between. The germline V gene has CDR1 SGHVS and CDR2 FQNEAQ. The CDR3 protein is CASSLGVRASEAFF. The CDR3 nucleotides are TGTGCCAGCAGCTTAGGGGTCAGGGCGTCTGAAGCTTTCTTT.

The chain combines TRBV18 with TRBJ2-2; 7 nucleotides align to TRBD1. This CDR3 spans 15 amino acids. The V segment lost 3 bases and the J segment 3 bases; nucleotides outside the gene matches: 4. Germline V gene sequence: CDR1 KGHSH, CDR2 LQKENI. The chain's CDR3 is CASSPRQGDTGELFF. CDR3 bases: TGTGCCAGCTCACCCAGACAGGGAGACACCGGGGAGCTGTTTTTT.

The chain employs TRBV6-5 and TRBJ1-2, with D possibly TRBD1 on 5 matching bases. This CDR3 has 15 residues. The germline gives CDR1 MNHEY, CDR2 SVGAGI. The germline V and J ends were trimmed by 6 bases and 0 bases, with 14 bases remaining between them. The CDR3 DNA is TGTGCCAGCAGAGGCACAGGACCCGCTAACTATGGCTACACCTTC. Residues: CASRGTGPANYGYTF.

The chain recombines TRBV6-5 with TRBJ1-3; no reliable D call. Germline V gene data show CDR1 as MNHEY and CDR2 as SVGAGI. V lost 0 bases to trimming and J lost 0 bases, with 9 bases between them. CDR3 length: 16 residues. The CDR3 nucleotides read TGTGCCAGCAGTTACTCGTACAGCCACTCTGGAAACACCATATATTTT. Translating gives CASSYSYSHSGNTIYF.

The rearrangement uses TRBV5-8 and TRBJ1-2; tentative D call: TRBD1 (6 bases). This CDR3 has 14 residues. Deletions cut 2 bases from V and 3 bases from J, with 11 bases between. Germline V lookup: CDR1 SGHTS, CDR2 YDEGEE. CDR3 in amino acids: CASSFVTGHYGYTF. CDR3 in DNA: TGTGCCAGCAGCTTTGTGACAGGTCACTATGGCTACACCTTC.

This sequence joins TRBV6-5 and TRBJ2-3; 13 nucleotides align to TRBD2. The CDR3 runs to 15 residues. Germline-derived CDR1 and CDR2 are MNHEY and SVGAGI. Here the CDR3 reads CASRRLAGGHETQYF. The CDR3 nucleotides read TGTGCGAGCCGAAGACTAGCGGGGGGTCATGAGACGCAGTATTTT.

The V gene is TRBV7-3, the J gene TRBJ2-3, with 7 bases that match TRBD2. The CDR3 spans 14 residues. The junction had 0 bases not matched to a gene; V was cut back by 2 bases and J by 1 base. Germline V CDR1 and CDR2: SGHTA, FQGTGA. The CDR3 DNA follows: TGTGCCAGCAGCTTACTAGCGGGCACAGATACGCAGTATTTT. Protein product: CASSLLAGTDTQYF.

This clone was counted between two and nine times. The chain couples TRBV5-1 to TRBJ2-2; D is possibly TRBD1 (6 bases). The ends were cut back, 0 bases at V and 2 bases at J, with 8 bases in the middle. CDR3 size: 15 residues. The germline gives CDR1 SGHRS, CDR2 YFSETQ. CDR3 protein: CASSLVGGNTGELFF. DNA for the CDR3: TGCGCCAGCAGCTTGGTAGGGGGTAACACCGGGGAGCTGTTTTTT.

The rearrangement joins TRBV9 to TRBJ2-1; 7 nucleotides align to TRBD1. This CDR3 has 15 residues. Germline loops: CDR1 SGDLS, CDR2 YYNGEE. V was pared by 4 bases and J by 3 bases, with 7 bases of the junction left unmatched. For the CDR3, the DNA is TGTGCCAGCAGCCGAGACAGGGCGAACTACAATGAGCAGTTCTTC. The encoded protein is CASSRDRANYNEQFF.

This chain connects TRBV10-1 to TRBJ2-2; 7 nucleotides agree with TRBD1. The CDR3 runs 15 residues. V shed 2 bases, J shed 2 bases, and the junction held 2 bases outside the gene matches. Per the germline V gene, CDR1 is WNHNN and CDR2 is SYGVQD (reference sequence). The CDR3 reads CASSEGQDNTGELFF. Written as DNA, the CDR3 is TGCGCCAGCAGTGAGGGACAGGACAACACCGGGGAGCTGTTTTTT.

The rearrangement joins TRBV6-2 or TRBV6-3 to TRBJ1-3, with TRBD1 matching over 8 bases. Germline V gene data show CDR1 as MNHEY and CDR2 as SVGEGT. V lost 6 bases, J lost 0 bases, and 7 bases stayed unmatched. The CDR3 has 16 amino acids. CDR3 coding DNA: TGTGCCAGCAGCCGCCGGGACAGGACCTCTGGAAACACCATATATTTT. Its translation is CASSRRDRTSGNTIYF.

The rearrangement uses TRBV6-4 and TRBJ1-5; TRBD1 matches at 7 bases. The CDR3 is 15 residues long. Germline V gives CDR1 MRHNA, CDR2 SNTAGT. The V segment lost 4 bases and the J segment 2 bases; nucleotides outside the gene matches: 5. The CDR3 region has the DNA TGTGCCAGCAGTGCTCAGGGGGGTGGCAATCAGCCCCAGCATTTT. Encoded protein: CASSAQGGGNQPQHF.

This chain uses TRBV28 with TRBJ2-1, with 11 nucleotides matching TRBD2. The CDR3 runs to 15 residues. The junction had 7 bases not matched to a gene; V was cut back by 7 bases and J by 5 bases. CDR1 is MDHEN, CDR2 SYDVKM, per germline. DNA of the CDR3: TGTGCCAGCAAACCTACTAGCGGGGGAAACAATGAGCAGTTCTTC. This codes for CASKPTSGGNNEQFF.

V is TRBV11-2 and J is TRBJ2-7; D could derive from TRBD1 or TRBD2 (6 bases each). Germline CDR1 SGHAT, CDR2 FQNNGV. This CDR3 is 14 amino acids long. The V and J ends lost 5 bases and 2 bases respectively, with 13 bases between them. CDR3 DNA sequence: TGTGCCAGCAGCGTAGGGGGGCGACCCTACGAGCAGTACTTC. This codes for CASSVGGRPYEQYF.

This chain connects TRBV24-1 to TRBJ1-5, with a possible D match to TRBD1 (5 bases). The CDR3 has 15 amino acids. The ends were cut back, 4 bases at V and 3 bases at J, with 12 bases in the middle. Germline V gives CDR1 KGHDR, CDR2 SFDVKD. The CDR3 spells CATSDPGGPNQPQHF. The DNA for the CDR3 is TGTGCCACCAGTGACCCCGGGGGACCCAATCAGCCCCAGCATTTT.

The CDR3 is CASSLGGRFGLDEQYF. In DNA, the CDR3 is TGTGCCAGCAGCTTGGGAGGGCGCTTCGGGTTAGACGAGCAGTACTTC. This chain connects TRBV11-2 to TRBJ2-7; TRBD2 matches at 7 bases. The CDR3 contains 16 residues. Per the germline V gene, CDR1 is SGHAT and CDR2 is FQNNGV. The junction had 13 bases not matched to a gene; V was cut back by 3 bases and J by 5 bases. Variable domain in full (rest from reference TRBV11-2 and TRBJ2-7): EAGVAQSPRYKIIEKRQSVAFWCNPISGHATLYWYQQILGQGPKLLIQFQNNGVVDDSQLPKDRFSAERLKGVDSTLKIQPAKLEDSAVYLCASSLGGRFGLDEQYFGPGTRLTVT.

The genes are TRBV19 and TRBJ1-2; no firm D call. Germline values: CDR1 LNHDA, CDR2 SQIVND (reference sequence). The CDR3 loop spans 13 amino acids. V lost 8 bases, J lost 11 bases, and 21 bases lay in between. The CDR3 protein is CASSLSGRRTYTF. The CDR3 coding sequence is TGTGCCAGTTCTTTATCTGGAAGAAGGACTTACACCTTC.

The chain uses TRBV14 and TRBJ2-7, with TRBD1 identical over 7 bases. The germline V gene has CDR1 SGHDN and CDR2 FVKESK. The CDR3 is 15 amino acids. The J segment lost 5 bases and the V segment lost 4 bases, leaving 11 bases of the junction unmatched. The CDR3 sequence is CASSPMGQRWHEQYF. CDR3 nucleotides: TGTGCCAGCAGCCCAATGGGACAGCGTTGGCACGAGCAGTACTTC.

This chain links TRBV30 with TRBJ1-2; D perhaps matches TRBD1 (6 bases). The CDR3 extends over 13 amino acids. Trimming took off 3 bases at V and 6 bases at J, with 14 bases between the two ends. Germline CDR1 and CDR2: GTSNPN and SVGIG (reference sequence). CDR3 amino acids: CAWSETQGHGYTF. In DNA, the CDR3 is TGTGCCTGGAGCGAAACTCAGGGGCATGGCTACACCTTC.